These T cell receptor beta chains were read from a single sample in a study of blood T cell repertoires in COVID-19. Repertoires were generated with immunoSEQ multiplex PCR, while TCRdb's copy carries only in-frame clones and drops some. The data show about 150,000 clones, about nine tenths seen once. Sequencing was performed on peripheral blood. These receptor sequences come from a man aged 50 to 60 with active COVID-19. Each CDR3 is given with its conserved first and last residue.

V	J	CDR3
TRBV6-4	TRBJ1-1	CASSGQGQTEAFF
TRBV5-6	TRBJ1-1	CASSWDRGKPNTEAFF
TRBV21-1	TRBJ2-5	CASSKGTSGETQYF
TRBV7-2	TRBJ1-2	CASSSTGGTHTGGGYTF
TRBV6-5	TRBJ2-7	CASRLAGYSYEQYF
TRBV28	TRBJ2-3	CASSLYMTAPLFNTQYF
TRBV6-5	TRBJ1-1	CASSYSSWGGTEAFF
TRBV3-1/TRBV3-2	TRBJ1-5	CASSHSQGTNQPQHF
TRBV5-1	TRBJ2-1	CATTAGTSGGAWSYEQFF
TRBV6-5	TRBJ1-1	CASSYRQGEAFF
TRBV2	TRBJ2-1	CAEAASGNEQFF
TRBV19	TRBJ1-1	CASSPREPNTEAFF
TRBV3-1/TRBV3-2	TRBJ2-4	CASSHKGGIQYF
TRBV6-6	TRBJ1-5	CASSYSNGGNQPQHF
TRBV30	TRBJ2-5	CAWSVGGARQETQYF
TRBV10-3	TRBJ2-7	CAITPGQGVEQYF
TRBV21-1	TRBJ2-1	CASSKGGGASYNEQFF
TRBV3-1/TRBV3-2	TRBJ1-1	CASSQGNTRGQSEAFF
TRBV7-2	TRBJ2-5	CASSLGFGEETQYF
TRBV7-2	TRBJ2-5	CASSPGGVSLKTQYF
TRBV18	TRBJ2-5	CASSPGRGAQETQYF
TRBV2	TRBJ1-1	CASSAGTGAWNTEAFF
TRBV5-5	TRBJ1-5	CASSLIGDSNQPQHF
TRBV10-3	TRBJ1-2	CATTAGAYGYTF
TRBV2	TRBJ1-6	CASILQGGSPLHF
TRBV3-1/TRBV3-2	TRBJ2-1	CASSQGKVGAGGSNEQFF
TRBV4-2	TRBJ1-3	CASSRSAGGRIGNTIYF
TRBV3-1/TRBV3-2	TRBJ1-2	CASSQDTVTGTNYGYTF
TRBV5-1	TRBJ2-3	CASSALVTTDTQYF
TRBV2	TRBJ2-1	CASSLASGGAREQFF
TRBV6-5	TRBJ2-7	CASGRQGDEQYF
TRBV19	TRBJ2-2	CATDRGQGWSGELFF
TRBV10-3	TRBJ1-3	CAISGQSSGNTIYF
TRBV5-1	TRBJ1-4	CASSLGLQGAHEKLFF
TRBV7-6	TRBJ1-1	CASSFGPLNTEAFF